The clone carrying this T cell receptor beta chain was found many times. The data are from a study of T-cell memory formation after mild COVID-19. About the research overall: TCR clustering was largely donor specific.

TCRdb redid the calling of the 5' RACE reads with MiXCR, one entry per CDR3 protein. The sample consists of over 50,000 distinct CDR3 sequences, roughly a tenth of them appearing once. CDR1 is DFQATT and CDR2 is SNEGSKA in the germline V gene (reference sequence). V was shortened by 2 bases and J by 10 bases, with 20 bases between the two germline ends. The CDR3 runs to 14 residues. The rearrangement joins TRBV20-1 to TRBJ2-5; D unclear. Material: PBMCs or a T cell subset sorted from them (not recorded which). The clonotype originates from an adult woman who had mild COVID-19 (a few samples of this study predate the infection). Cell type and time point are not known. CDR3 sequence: CSARITRGLKIQYF. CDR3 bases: TGCAGTGCTAGAATCACGCGAGGCCTGAAGATCCAGTACTTC.